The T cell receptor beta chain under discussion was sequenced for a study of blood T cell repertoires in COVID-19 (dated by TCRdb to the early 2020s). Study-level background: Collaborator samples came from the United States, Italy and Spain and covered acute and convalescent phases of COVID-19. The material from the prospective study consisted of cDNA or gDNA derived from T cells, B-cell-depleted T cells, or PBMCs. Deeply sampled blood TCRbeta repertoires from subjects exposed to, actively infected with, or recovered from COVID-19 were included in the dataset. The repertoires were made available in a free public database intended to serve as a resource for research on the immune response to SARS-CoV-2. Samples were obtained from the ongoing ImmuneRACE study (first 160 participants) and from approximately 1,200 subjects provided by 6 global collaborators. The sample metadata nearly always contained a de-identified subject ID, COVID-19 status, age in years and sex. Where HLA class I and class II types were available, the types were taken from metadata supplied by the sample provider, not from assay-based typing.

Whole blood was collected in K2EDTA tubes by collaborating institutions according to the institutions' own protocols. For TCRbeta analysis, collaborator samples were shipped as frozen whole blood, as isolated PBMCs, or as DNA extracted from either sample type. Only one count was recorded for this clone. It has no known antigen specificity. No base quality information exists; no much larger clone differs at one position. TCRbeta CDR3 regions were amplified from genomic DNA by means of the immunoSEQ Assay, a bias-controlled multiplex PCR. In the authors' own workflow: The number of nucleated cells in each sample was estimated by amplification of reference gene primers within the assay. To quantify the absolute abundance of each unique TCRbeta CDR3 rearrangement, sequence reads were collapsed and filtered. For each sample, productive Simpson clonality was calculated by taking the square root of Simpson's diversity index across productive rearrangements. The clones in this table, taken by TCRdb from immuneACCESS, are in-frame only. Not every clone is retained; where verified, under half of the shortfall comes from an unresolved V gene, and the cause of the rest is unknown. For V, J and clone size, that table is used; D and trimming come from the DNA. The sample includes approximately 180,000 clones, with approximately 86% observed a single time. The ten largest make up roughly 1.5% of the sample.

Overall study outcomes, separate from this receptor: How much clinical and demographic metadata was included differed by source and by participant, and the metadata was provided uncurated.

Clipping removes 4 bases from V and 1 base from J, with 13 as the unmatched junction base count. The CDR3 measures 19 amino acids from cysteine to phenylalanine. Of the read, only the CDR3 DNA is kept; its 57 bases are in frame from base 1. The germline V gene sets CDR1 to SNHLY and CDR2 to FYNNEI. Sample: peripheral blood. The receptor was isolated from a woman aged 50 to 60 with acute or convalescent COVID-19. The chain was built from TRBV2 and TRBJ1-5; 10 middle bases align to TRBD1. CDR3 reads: CASSGPPTGGVGSNQPQHF. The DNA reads TGTGCCAGCAGTGGCCCCCCGACAGGGGGCGTCGGAAGCAATCAGCCCCAGCATTTT.